These 14 T cell receptor beta chains came from one sample sequenced in a study of monozygotic twins with inflammatory bowel disease. TCRdb reanalyzed the 5' RACE reads, giving one entry per CDR3 protein sequence and no DNA. The listing contains roughly 150,000 distinct CDR3 sequences. Sequencing was performed on blood. All receptors derive from a human donor with ulcerative colitis or Crohn's disease, or a healthy co-twin of an affected twin (not recorded which).

This chain uses TRBV5-1 with TRBJ1-6. Germline V gives CDR1 SGHRS, CDR2 YFSETQ. The CDR3 totals 16 residues. CDR3 residues: CASRTDSSSYNSPLHF. Combining the CDR3 with reference TRBV5-1 and TRBJ1-6 gives the whole variable domain KAGVTQTPRYLIKTRGQQVTLSCSPISGHRSVSWYQQTPGQGLQFLFEYFSETQRNKGNFPGRFSGRQFSNSRSEMNVSTLELGDSALYLCASRTDSSSYNSPLHFGNGTRLTVT.

The J gene is TRBJ1-1, the V gene TRBV7-2. The length of the CDR3 is 14 residues. CDR1 and CDR2 from the germline V gene are SGHTA and FQGNSA. The CDR3: CASSLTGINTEAFF.

The chain uses TRBV30 and TRBJ1-1; there is no DNA to check the TCRdb D call of TRBD1. The CDR3 runs 13 residues. CDR1 is GTSNPN and CDR2 is SVGIG in the germline V gene (reference sequence). The CDR3 sequence: CAWSIQGGTEAFF.

This chain connects TRBV2 to TRBJ2-1; absent DNA, TCRdb's TRBD1 call cannot be checked. The CDR3 is 16 amino acids. CDR1 SNHLY and CDR2 FYNNEI come from the germline V gene. The CDR3 region is CASRAGTASSYNEQFF.

The J gene is TRBJ1-5, the V gene TRBV3-1. Germline lookup yields CDR1 LGHDT and CDR2 YNNKEL (reference sequence). The CDR3 has 14 residues. This CDR3 reads CASSAVYSNQPQHF.

The chain has TRBV5-6 and TRBJ1-4. This CDR3 is 15 amino acids long. Germline V gives CDR1 SGHDT, CDR2 YYEEEE. CDR3 sequence reads: CASSSAGGFVEKLFF.

The chain has TRBV20-1 and TRBJ1-1; TCRdb gives TRBD1 as the D gene, but with no DNA this cannot be confirmed. This CDR3 has 14 residues. CDR1 is DFQATT, CDR2 SNEGSKA, per germline (reference sequence). CDR3: CSASAGALNTEAFF.

The CDR3 loop is CASSQVRQGGTTDTQYF. The chain combines TRBV4-2 with TRBJ2-3; the D call of TRBD1 rests on TCRdb alone, since no DNA is present to check it. Germline-derived CDR1 and CDR2 are LGHNA and YNFKEQ. The CDR3 sequence is 17 residues long.

The genes are TRBV12-3 or TRBV12-4 and TRBJ2-7; TCRdb proposes TRBD1, but this gene call is untestable without DNA. The CDR3 consists of 16 residues. CDR3 sequence reads: CASSLDFAGPAYEQYF.

The chain joins TRBV6-6 to TRBJ1-1. This CDR3 has 12 amino acids. Germline CDR1 MNHNY, CDR2 SVGAGI (reference sequence). CDR3 amino acids: CASRPPGTEAFF.

The CDR3 sequence: CASSAQQGLVGNTIYF. The chain carries TRBV7-2 and TRBJ1-3; no DNA is available, so the TRBD1 call from TCRdb remains unchecked. The CDR3 has 16 amino acids. Germline CDR1 is SGHTA and CDR2 is FQGNSA.

The J gene is TRBJ1-6, the V gene TRBV20-1; no DNA is available, so the TRBD1 call from TCRdb remains unchecked. Germline V CDR1 and CDR2: DFQATT, SNEGSKA (reference sequence). The length of the CDR3 is 14 residues. CDR3 region: CSQQGASYNSPLHF.

The CDR3 sequence is CASSLPVGGGGNEKLFF. The V and J genes are TRBV5-1 and TRBJ1-4; TCRdb calls TRBD1, which cannot be checked without DNA. This CDR3 has 17 residues. Germline lookup yields CDR1 SGHRS and CDR2 YFSETQ.

This rearrangement joins TRBV7-9 to TRBJ1-1; the TCRdb call, TRBD1, lacks DNA for checking. The CDR3 contains 14 residues. Germline lookup yields CDR1 SEHNR and CDR2 FQNEAQ (reference sequence). The CDR3 loop is CASRYMGQNTEAFF.